This TCR beta chain was sequenced in a study of cytomegalovirus exposure and HLA in healthy donors. The CDR3 has 14 residues. Germline CDR1 MRHNA, CDR2 SNTAGT. V was clipped by 3 bases and J by 2 bases; unmatched bases: 1. 13 Jbeta primers and 60 Vbeta primers were used for the PCR. The method was immunoSEQ multiplex PCR; TCRdb's version includes in-frame clones alone and lacks a portion of them. Here the sample table reports tens of thousands of clones. This rearrangement joins TRBV6-4 to TRBJ2-3, with 8 bases lining up with TRBD2. The sample consisted of PBMCs. The origin of this receptor is a male donor in good health and CMV-seronegative. The chain's CDR3 is CASSDSGATDTQYF. The CDR3 DNA reads TGTGCCAGCAGTGATAGCGGGGCCACAGATACGCAGTATTTT.